These 13 T cell receptor beta chains originate from one sample sequenced in a study of shared clonotypes between healthy human individuals. Generated by immunoSEQ multiplex PCR, the TCRdb table keeps only in-frame clones and is missing some. In the table there are 950,000 to 1,100,000 clones, about three quarters of which are singletons. The sequenced material came from memory CD4+ T cells sorted from blood. The sample's subset: CD45RA-negative fraction. The source of these receptors is a man between 18 and 29 years old in good health.

J is TRBJ1-5 and V is TRBV4-1, with a tentative D call TRBD1 (5 bases). Germline V gene lookup returns CDR1 MGHRA and CDR2 YSYEKL. Between the trimmed V and J ends, which lost 0 bases and 5 bases, there was a span of 8 bases. The CDR3 totals 14 residues. In DNA form, the CDR3 reads TGCGCCAGCAGCCAAGATCGGGGGTATCAGCCCCAGCATTTT. As protein: CASSQDRGYQPQHF.

The CDR3 DNA follows: TGCGCCAGCAGTGAGTCGTGGGACCGAATCTACGAGCAGTACTTC. It codes for CASSESWDRIYEQYF. The V gene is TRBV10-2, the J gene TRBJ2-5; D may match TRBD1 or TRBD2 (5 bases each). The DNA end is more similar to TRBJ2-7, so the J call may be wrong. Per the germline V gene, CDR1 is WSHSY and CDR2 is SAAADI. This CDR3 has 15 amino acids.

The V call is TRBV19, the J call TRBJ1-5, with no clear D. V was shortened by 2 bases and J by 0 bases, with 11 bases between the two germline ends. CDR3 size: 16 residues. Germline V CDR1 and CDR2: LNHDA, SQIVND (reference sequence). For the CDR3, the DNA is TGTGCCAGTAGTATAATTAAGGAGTATAGCAATCAGCCCCAGCATTTT. This encodes CASSIIKEYSNQPQHF.

The genes are TRBV4-1 and TRBJ1-6, with a possible D match to TRBD1 (6 bases). This CDR3 comprises 15 residues. V was shortened by 0 bases and J by 8 bases, with 11 bases between the two germline ends. Germline loops: CDR1 MGHRA, CDR2 YSYEKL. CDR3 protein: CASSQERQGYSPLHF. CDR3 coding DNA: TGCGCCAGCAGCCAAGAAAGGCAGGGGTATTCACCCCTCCACTTT.

This sequence joins TRBV4-3 and TRBJ1-1; TRBD1 matches at 7 bases. The CDR3 is 16 amino acids. Germline CDR1 and CDR2: LGHNA and YSLEER. With 0 bases clipped from V and 0 bases from J, the junction kept 4 bases outside the gene matches. The CDR3: CASSQDPRGMNTEAFF. CDR3 sequence (DNA): TGCGCCAGCAGCCAAGACCCCAGGGGGATGAACACTGAAGCTTTCTTT.

This chain connects TRBV4-1 to TRBJ1-3, with D possibly TRBD1 on 6 matching bases. The CDR3 is 15 amino acids. Germline V gene sequence: CDR1 MGHRA, CDR2 YSYEKL. Trimming left V 4 bases short and J 1 base short, with 11 bases between. CDR3 residues: CASSRVQGSGNTIYF. The CDR3 DNA follows: TGCGCCAGCAGCCGGGTACAGGGATCTGGAAACACCATATATTTT.

V gene TRBV10-1 combines with J gene TRBJ2-7; the D is unclear. The V end was cut by 3 bases, the J end by 5 bases, with 5 bases between. This CDR3 spans 11 amino acids. Germline CDR1 WNHNN, CDR2 SYGVQD (reference sequence). The CDR3 DNA reads as TGCGCCAGCAGTGAAGGAAACGAGCAGTACTTC. Translated, it gives CASSEGNEQYF.

This chain connects TRBV2 to TRBJ1-1, with D possibly being TRBD1 (6 bases). Germline V gene sequence: CDR1 SNHLY, CDR2 FYNNEI. Deletions cut 5 bases from V and 4 bases from J, with 11 bases between. This CDR3 region has 13 residues. In DNA form, the CDR3 reads TGTGCCAGCAGTCCCACAGGGCTCACTGAAGCTTTCTTT. Translated, it gives CASSPTGLTEAFF.

The rearrangement joins TRBV4-1 to TRBJ2-1; D is perhaps TRBD2 (6 bases). From germline, CDR1 is MGHRA and CDR2 YSYEKL. This CDR3 is built from 16 residues. The V and J ends lost 6 bases and 0 bases respectively, with 15 bases between them. The CDR3: CASRNQGGDSYNEQFF. CDR3 in DNA: TGCGCCAGCAGAAACCAAGGAGGGGACTCCTACAATGAGCAGTTCTTC.

The chain has TRBV7-8 and TRBJ1-4, with 8 nucleotides matching TRBD1. CDR1 and CDR2 from the germline V gene are SGHVS and FQNEAQ. This CDR3 contains 16 residues. Germline trimming cut 5 bases from V and 0 bases from J; bases unmatched to any gene: 5. CDR3 in amino acids: CASSLDRAATNEKLFF. The DNA for the CDR3 is TGTGCCAGCAGCCTGGACAGGGCAGCAACTAATGAAAAACTGTTTTTT.

The chain carries TRBV7-8 and TRBJ2-1, with 12 bases that match TRBD2. V lost 3 bases, J lost 6 bases, and 3 bases stayed unmatched. The CDR3 loop spans 15 amino acids. The V gene's germline CDR1 is SGHVS and CDR2 FQNEAQ. This CDR3 reads CASSLWTSGTNEQFF. In DNA, the CDR3 is TGTGCCAGCAGCTTGTGGACTAGCGGGACCAATGAGCAGTTCTTC.

V gene TRBV16 combines with J gene TRBJ1-5, with D hard to call. There are 13 residues in the CDR3. V shed 6 bases and J shed 0 bases, with 6 bases lying between them. The germline gives CDR1 KGHSY, CDR2 FQNENV. CDR3: CASRVYSNQPQHF. CDR3 nucleotide sequence: TGTGCCAGCAGAGTTTATAGCAATCAGCCCCAGCATTTT.

The chain employs TRBV19 and TRBJ2-3, with a possible D match to TRBD2 (5 bases). Germline V gives CDR1 LNHDA, CDR2 SQIVND (reference sequence). Trimming pared 1 base from V and 0 bases from J, leaving 8 bases between. CDR3 length: 15 amino acids. The CDR3 nucleotides are TGTGCCAGTAGTATAGGAGCGGCTAGCACAGATACGCAGTATTTT. It yields the protein CASSIGAASTDTQYF.